This T cell receptor beta chain was sequenced during a study of PD-1 blockade in classical Hodgkin lymphoma. Every single patient, without exception, relapsed after autologous stem cell transplantation, and brentuximab vedotin exposure varied. This CDR3 contains 18 residues. Trimming stripped 4 bases from V and 3 bases from J, with 27 bases between. Per germline, CDR1 GTSNPN and CDR2 SVGIG (reference sequence). The table came from immunoSEQ multiplex PCR; TCRdb's copy has only in-frame clones and leaves some out. The sample consists of roughly 81,000 clones, 80% to 95% of them appearing once. The clonotype originates from a human donor with classical Hodgkin lymphoma. Sequencing was performed on peripheral blood mononuclear cells (PBMCs), taken before the second cycle of nivolumab. The V and J genes are TRBV30 and TRBJ1-2; no clear D. Here the CDR3 reads CAWNPFGIGDRRYYGYTF. The CDR3 DNA reads as TGTGCCTGGAACCCCTTTGGGATTGGTGACCGCCGCTACTATGGCTACACCTTC.